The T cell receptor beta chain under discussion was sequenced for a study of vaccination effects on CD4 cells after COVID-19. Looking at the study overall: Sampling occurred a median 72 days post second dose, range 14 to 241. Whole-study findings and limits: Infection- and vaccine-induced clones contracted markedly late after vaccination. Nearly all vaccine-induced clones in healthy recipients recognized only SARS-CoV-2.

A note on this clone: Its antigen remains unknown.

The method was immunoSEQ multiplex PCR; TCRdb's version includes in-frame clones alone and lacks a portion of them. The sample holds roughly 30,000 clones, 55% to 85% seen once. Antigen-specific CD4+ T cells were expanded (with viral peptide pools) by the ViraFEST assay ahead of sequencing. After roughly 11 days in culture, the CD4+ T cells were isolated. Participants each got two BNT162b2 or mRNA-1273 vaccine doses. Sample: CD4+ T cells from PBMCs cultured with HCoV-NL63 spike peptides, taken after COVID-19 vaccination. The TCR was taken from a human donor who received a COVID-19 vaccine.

The CDR3 spells CASSGGSNSPLHF. DNA for the CDR3: TGTGCCAGCAGTGGGGGGAGTAATTCACCCCTCCACTTT. This chain uses TRBV7-9 with TRBJ1-6; possible D gene TRBD1, 5 bases. The CDR3 spans 13 residues. CDR1 is SEHNR, CDR2 FQNEAQ, per germline (reference sequence). Between the trimmed V and J ends, which lost 6 bases and 6 bases, there was a span of 9 bases.